This T cell receptor (beta chain) was captured in a study of T cell responses to AZD1222 COVID-19 vaccine. Sequencing was performed with immunoSEQ multiplex PCR; in TCRdb, only in-frame clones are kept and a portion is missing. Of around 100,000 clones listed, 75% to 95% were seen once; the top ten hold around 1.3%. Concerning this clone: Its antigen remains unknown.

Broader study findings: Without day 14 samples, only post-peak T cell repertoires were studied. Spike-specific TCR breadth and depth rose after two AZD1222 doses. Nearly half of unique spike-specific TCRs reportedly avoided B.1.351 and B.1.1.7 mutated regions.

The specimen was peripheral blood, collected on day 0 of AZD1222 vaccination. This clonotype originated in an adult in good health.

The CDR3 sequence: CAWSADSEAFF. The CDR3 nucleotides read TGTGCCTGGAGTGCTGATTCTGAAGCTTTCTTT. J is TRBJ1-1 and V is TRBV30, with unresolved D. V shed 1 base and J shed 6 bases, with 6 bases lying between them. This CDR3 has 11 residues. Germline-derived CDR1 and CDR2 are GTSNPN and SVGIG (reference sequence).